This T cell receptor beta chain is drawn from a study of OX40 agonist ivuxolimab in advanced cancers. Study-wide results and limits: Antigens targeted by the expanded peripheral T cells were not determined. Within 6 weeks, CD4+ and CD8+ blood T cells expanded clonally at 0.1 to 3.0 mg/kg.

The CDR3 has 15 amino acids. Between the trimmed V and J ends, which lost 2 bases and 7 bases, there was a span of 15 bases. Germline assignment: CDR1 MNHEY and CDR2 SVGAGI. Clones were read by immunoSEQ multiplex PCR, and TCRdb kept only the in-frame ones, dropping some. The data contain roughly 20,000 clones, approximately 80% of them seen just once; the ten biggest clones take up approximately 3.1%. Points on this clone: The antigen is unknown.

V is TRBV6-5 and J is TRBJ2-4, with D possibly called TRBD1 or TRBD2 (6 bases each). The source material was CD4+ or CD8+ T cells sorted from blood, sampled in a trial of the OX40 agonist ivuxolimab. The receptor was isolated from an adult with an advanced solid tumor such as melanoma, head and neck, liver or kidney cancer. The CDR3 DNA reads TGTGCCAGCAGTTACCGGAGGGGGGAAGGGAACATTCAGTACTTC. Residues: CASSYRRGEGNIQYF.